The present TCR beta chain was sequenced within a study of beta chain features in type 1 diabetes. cDNA synthesis used the whole RNA isolate, giving expressed TCRB sequences. The repertoire was sequenced with immunoSEQ multiplex PCR; TCRdb's copy has only in-frame clones and lacks some. The sample includes approximately 140,000 clones, about 44% of them seen just once. All sorted populations exceeded 98% purity. Looked up from germline, CDR1 is SNHLY and CDR2 is FYNNEI. This CDR3 is 13 amino acids long. With 4 bases removed from V and 10 bases from J, the gap between germline ends came to 11 bases. The rearrangement joins TRBV2 to TRBJ1-6; D is undetermined. This sequence originates from a young man in good health. The sample comprised Tregs from blood. The CDR3 sequence: CASSGEGRSPLHF. In DNA form, the CDR3 reads TGTGCCAGCAGTGGGGAAGGGAGGTCACCCCTCCACTTT.